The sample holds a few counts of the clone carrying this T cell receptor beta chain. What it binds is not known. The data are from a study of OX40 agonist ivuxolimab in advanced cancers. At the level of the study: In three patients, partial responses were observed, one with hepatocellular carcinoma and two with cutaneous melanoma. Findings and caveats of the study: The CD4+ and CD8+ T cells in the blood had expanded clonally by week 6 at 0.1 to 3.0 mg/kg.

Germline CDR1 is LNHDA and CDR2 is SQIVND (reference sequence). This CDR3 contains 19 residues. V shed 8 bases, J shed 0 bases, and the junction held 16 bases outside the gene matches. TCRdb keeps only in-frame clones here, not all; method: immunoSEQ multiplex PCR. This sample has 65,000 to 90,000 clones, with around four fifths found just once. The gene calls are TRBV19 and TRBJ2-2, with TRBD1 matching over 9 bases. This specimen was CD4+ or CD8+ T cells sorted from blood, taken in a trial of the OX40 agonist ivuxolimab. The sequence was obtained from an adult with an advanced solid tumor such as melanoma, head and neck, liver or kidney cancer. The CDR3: CASQGGTGPQPSNTGELFF. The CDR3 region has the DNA TGTGCCAGTCAGGGGGGGACAGGGCCCCAACCTTCGAACACCGGGGAGCTGTTTTTT.